This T cell receptor (beta chain) is from a study of cytomegalovirus exposure and HLA in healthy donors (dated by TCRdb to about 2017). As for the study more broadly: An earlier analysis of some 620 of the donors reported 250 to 350 Gb of sequence data and 95 million to 130 million unique TCR beta sequences obtained from approximately 180 million T cells. An early release covering roughly 600 HLA-typed donors comprised about 300 gigabases of sequencing data and tens of millions of unique TCR sequences. Of the roughly 400 genotyped donors, 81% fell in the genetic ancestry cluster associated with self-reported Caucasian donors. The aim of the study was to test whether cataloging public T cell receptors could identify signatures of past pathogen exposure. The T cell repertoires of 550 to 850 subjects were profiled by immunosequencing and related to cytomegalovirus serostatus. Besides the first cohort of 550 to 750 subjects, a separate validation cohort made up of 120 different subjects was used. To predict cytomegalovirus infection status, the study brought together high-throughput TCR immunosequencing, statistical association of individual TCRs with disease status, and machine learning. To study patterns of TCR occurrence, a later analysis re-analyzed previously published TCR beta repertoires from 666 donors and added high-resolution HLA genotyping. Rather than using new phenotypic data, the later analysis identified candidate immune exposures from TCR beta sequences and from how often those sequences occurred across donors. An earlier analysis of approximately 640 of the donors applied high-throughput TCR beta sequencing to assess whether each TCR beta V gene segment acted as functional or pseudogenic. Donor age, sex, ethnicity and CMV serostatus were compiled alongside the repertoire data. A later genetic analysis took genome-wide SNP genotypes for about three fifths of the 666 donors and used that subset as a discovery cohort. Every repertoire in the discovery cohort had been generated on one and the same sequencing platform. Both class I and class II loci were covered by HLA typing, at four-digit resolution. The number of typed donors differed by locus: roughly 629-640 for A, B, C, DRB1 and DQB1; some 500 for DQA1; some 610 for DPA1; and some 470 for DPB1. Four to six DR-DQ haplotypes were handled as single units for association and clustering because linkage in the cohort was strong. Among a few hundred genotyped donors of the cohort, an average of around 240,000 unique TCR beta nucleotide sequences were sequenced per donor, 15% to 20% of them non-productive. General findings and caveats noted by the study authors: In this cohort, only TCR beta chains were sequenced, and detectable features were limited by the absence of alpha or paired-chain data. The 87-base-pair reads could not distinguish some IMGT-functional V segments, including TRBV6-2 and TRBV6-3, so those segments were excluded. In an earlier analysis of about 600 of the donors, most TCR beta V segments appeared in productive rearrangements about 87% or about 30% of the time, broadly matching IMGT annotations. Compared with the approximately 670-donor mean, donors in an Asian-associated ancestry cluster had fewer N-insertions in productive TCRs, according to a later genetic analysis. When HLA alleles, especially DR and DQ, strongly co-occurred, attributing TCR associations to individual alleles was difficult. At a false discovery rate of 0.05, a later analysis linked about 16,000 TCR beta sequences to specific HLA alleles. According to the authors, the approach could potentially be generalized to other disease states and immunological phenotypes. In a later analysis, TCR association rates were found to vary across HLA loci, with the most associated TCRs seen for DRB1 alleles and the fewest for HLA-C alleles. A cluster of highly shared sequence variants was judged likely to represent a technical artifact of the sequencing pipeline. For the cohort, immune exposure information was limited to CMV serostatus. In a later genetic analysis, a missense DCLRE1C variant was associated with V-gene and J-gene trimming of TCR beta chains, and the association was replicated in an independent cohort. Most TCR sequences were observed very rarely across donors, whereas some public TCRs were present in many individuals. Sequencing depth was assumed to be roughly uniform across donors in the presence/absence analyses, though that assumption may not hold. According to a later analysis, parvovirus B19, influenza, CMV and Epstein-Barr virus appeared linked to several top co-occurrence clusters. HLA typing was unavailable for some donors at each locus, so association tests used only the typed subset. Correlated functional status among segregating V segments might be attributable to linkage disequilibrium, but an unknown experimental factor could not be ruled out. In vitro tests confirmed that a few of the cytomegalovirus-associated TCR beta chains recognize cytomegalovirus antigens. In a later analysis, HLA-associated TCR beta chains showed more clonal expansion and lower generation probabilities than non-associated chains that were equally common. A further reported finding was that TCR beta sequences accurately predicted the HLA-A and HLA-B alleles for most subjects in the first cohort. In a later analysis, most CMV-associated TCR beta chains were found to appear HLA-restricted, with HLA associations seemingly driven largely by CMV exposure. The study gave a list of some 150 TCR beta chains associated with cytomegalovirus. Because counts were too low, roughly 18 rarely observed V segments, including chromosome 9 orphons, were left out of the earlier analysis of about 500 of the donors. The classifier was reported to diagnose cytomegalovirus status with high specificity and sensitivity in both the original and validation cohorts.

In total, around 600 healthy bone marrow donors made up the cohort. At the time of sampling, all cohort members were nominally healthy, though unrecorded immune exposures were likely present. The donor was CMV seropositive and belonged to the group of a few hundred seropositive cohort members. A peripheral blood sample was provided by each donor, and peripheral blood mononuclear cells were used for TCR beta sequencing. Genomic DNA extraction from the blood cell samples was performed with the Qiagen DNeasy Blood Extraction Kit. As concerns this clone: Its antigen is still unknown. There are no base qualities to consult, and no much larger clone falls within one base.

The receptor library was made with the immunoSEQ multiplex PCR assay. For the multiplex PCR, a mixture combining 60 forward primers for TCR Vbeta segments and 13 reverse primers for TCR Jbeta segments was used. The CDR3 region of rearranged TCR beta genes was amplified from genomic DNA with a multiplex PCR assay. Amplified TCR beta libraries were sequenced as 87-base-pair reads on the Illumina HiSeq System. In the paper's pipeline: A later analysis tallied around 82 million unique TCR beta chains across the 600 to 700 repertoires, and about 10 million of those chains were shared by two or more donors. Raw reads were error-corrected and collapsed into unique sequences with a nearest-neighbor algorithm that merged closely related sequences to remove PCR and sequencing errors. V, D and J gene segments were assigned by aligning CDR3 sequences to IMGT reference sequences. Each retained sequence needed at least a six-nucleotide match to both a V gene segment and a J gene segment. A rearrangement counted as productive if the CDR3 had no stop codons and remained in frame with V and J, and every other rearrangement counted as non-productive. CDR3 was defined by IMGT convention, running from the second conserved V-encoded cysteine to the conserved J-encoded phenylalanine. The earlier analysis of about 590 of the donors excluded sequences that lacked an unambiguous match to a single V gene segment. An earlier analysis of several hundred of the donors classified V segments as functional when productive rearrangements were above 56.7% and as segregating when the standard deviation between donors was above 5%. A statistical classification framework was developed to diagnose cytomegalovirus status using the catalog of TCR beta chain sequences. In a later analysis, TCR nucleotide sequences were compared against IMGT/GENE-DB human TR gene sequences so that V and J genes could be assigned. The TCRdist pipeline was used in a later analysis to assign CDR3 sequences and most-parsimonious VDJ recombination scenarios. In a later analysis, each TCR beta chain was defined by its CDR3 amino acid sequence together with its V-gene family, and reads lacking a unique V-gene family were excluded. In a later analysis, around 650 highly shared, low-generation-probability nucleotide sequences were removed to address suspected cross-contamination and a sequencing artifact. A later analysis calculated a clonal expansion index for each public chain from normalized within-repertoire ranks of inferred template counts. Generation probabilities in a later analysis came from a VDJ recombination model fitted to out-of-frame rearrangements, and those results were checked against IGoR. In a later analysis, hypergeometric tests were used to score TCR-TCR, TCR-HLA and TCR-CMV co-occurrence, with a repertoire-size bias correction applied to TCR pairs. A later analysis estimated false discovery rates by permuting HLA or CMV assignments 20 times. In a later analysis, co-occurring TCRs were grouped using DBSCAN, with TCRdist sequence similarity added in when clustering inside HLA-allele-positive subsets. For co-occurrence clustering, repertoires with fewer than 30,000 or more than 120,000 public chains were excluded, along with several repertoires with anomalous nucleotide sharing. In its TCRdb copy, this immuneACCESS table keeps in-frame sequences only and misses some clones. Where compared with another copy, unresolved V genes explain less than half of these, and the others have no known cause. V and J calls and clone size are those listed in that table; D and trimming were worked out from the DNA. The sample profile shows 150,000 or so clones; roughly three quarters of them were found once. The ten largest clones take up roughly 13% of the sample.

As encoded in the germline V gene, CDR1 is SGDLS while CDR2 is YYNGEE. V is cut by 0 bases and J by 0 bases, and the space between the germline ends is 10 bases. The CDR3 runs 15 residues from the cysteine to the phenylalanine. Only the CDR3 portion is preserved as DNA: 45 bases, with reading frame beginning at the first base. The receptor's source is a man aged 25-45 years in good health and CMV-seropositive. The chain links TRBV9 with TRBJ2-7; there is no confident call for the D gene. Sequenced sample: PBMCs. The nucleotide sequence reads TGTGCCAGCAGCGTAGCGGGTCCCAGCTCCTACGAGCAGTACTTC. It codes for CASSVAGPSSYEQYF. This CDR3, with the reference TRBV9 and TRBJ2-7 proteins standing in past its ends, gives the full variable domain DSGVTQTPKHLITATGQRVTLRCSPRSGDLSVYWYQQSLDQGLQFLIQYYNGEERAKGNILERFSAQQFPDLHSELNLSSLELGDSALYFCASSVAGPSSYEQYFGPGTRLTVT.